A selection of T cell receptor beta chains follows, all from one sample in a study of blood T cell repertoires in COVID-19. Using immunoSEQ multiplex PCR, the repertoire was profiled, and TCRdb retains in-frame clones only, with some absent. The sample holds approximately 65,000 clones, about 81% seen once. Sequenced sample: peripheral blood. Receptor source: a man older than 75 with acute or convalescent COVID-19. The CDR3 runs from the conserved cysteine through the conserved F or W. D genes are given only for firm matches. The size field is filled for only some rows; it gives once, few, many or a size class.

d_gene,j_gene,abundance,v_gene,CDR3aa,CDR3nt
NA,TRBJ2-3,NA,TRBV24-1,CATSDLGAGPDTQYF,TGTGCCACCAGTGACCTGGGAGCGGGTCCAGATACGCAGTATTTT
NA,TRBJ1-5,NA,TRBV18,CASSQPGGNQPQHF,TGTGCCAGCTCACAGCCGGGGGGCAATCAGCCCCAGCATTTT
NA,TRBJ2-7,NA,TRBV29-1,CSAEEAGYEQYF,TGCAGCGCAGAAGAGGCAGGTTACGAGCAGTACTTC
NA,TRBJ1-1,NA,TRBV6-6,CASSSLGGATEAFF,TGTGCCAGCAGTTCCCTTGGGGGGGCGACTGAAGCTTTCTTT
NA,TRBJ2-5,NA,TRBV7-2,CASSLRPPPRETQYF,TGTGCCAGCAGCTTAAGACCTCCCCCCAGGGAGACCCAGTACTTC
NA,TRBJ2-5,once,TRBV18,CASSPSPLTQYF,TGTGCCAGCTCACCCTCCCCCCTGACCCAGTACTTC
NA,TRBJ2-7,NA,TRBV10-3,CAISESTGAYEQYF,TGTGCCATCAGTGAGTCAACCGGAGCCTACGAGCAGTACTTC
NA,TRBJ2-3,NA,TRBV10-3,CAISDPAASRTDTQYF,TGTGCCATCAGTGACCCAGCGGCCTCGCGCACAGATACGCAGTATTTT
TRBD1,TRBJ2-4,NA,TRBV5-6,CASSRLRDRLSGGNIQYF,TGTGCCAGCAGCCGTCTCCGGGACAGGCTTTCAGGAGGAAACATTCAGTACTTC
NA,TRBJ2-1,NA,TRBV3-1/TRBV3-2,CASSRLDGGYNEQFF,TGTGCCAGCAGCCGACTCGACGGAGGGTACAATGAGCAGTTCTTC
NA,TRBJ1-5,NA,TRBV4-1,CASSQEARQGGNQPQHF,TGCGCCAGCAGCCAAGAAGCTAGGCAGGGTGGCAATCAGCCCCAGCATTTT
NA,TRBJ2-1,NA,TRBV11-3,CASSIHSGRVNEQFF,TGTGCCAGCAGCATCCACAGCGGGCGCGTTAATGAGCAGTTCTTC
NA,TRBJ2-2,NA,TRBV9,CASSVSGNTGELFF,TGTGCCAGCAGCGTAAGCGGGAACACCGGGGAGCTGTTTTTT
NA,TRBJ1-1,NA,TRBV18,CAGRLEGNTEAFF,TGTGCCGGCCGACTCGAAGGGAACACTGAAGCTTTCTTT
NA,TRBJ2-1,NA,TRBV29-1,CSVDVEGNEQFF,TGCAGCGTTGATGTCGAGGGAAATGAGCAGTTCTTC
TRBD2,TRBJ2-3,NA,TRBV7-3,CASSLRRGGRDTQYF,TGTGCCAGCAGCTTGAGGCGGGGGGGCCGAGATACGCAGTATTTT
NA,TRBJ2-3,NA,TRBV20-1,CSASDRRSSKDTQYF,TGCAGTGCTAGTGATAGGCGGTCCTCGAAAGATACGCAGTATTTT
NA,TRBJ2-7,NA,TRBV3-1/TRBV3-2,CASSPSVLGYEQYF,TGTGCCAGCAGCCCATCCGTCCTCGGGTACGAGCAGTACTTC
NA,TRBJ1-1,NA,TRBV7-6,CASSLAGGNTEAFF,TGTGCCAGCAGCTTAGCAGGGGGGAACACTGAAGCTTTCTTT
NA,TRBJ1-2,NA,TRBV7-9,CASSRLGANYGYTF,TGTGCCAGCAGCCGACTTGGAGCTAACTATGGCTACACCTTC
NA,TRBJ1-3,few,TRBV15,CATSRDPGAGNTIYF,TGTGCCACCAGCAGAGATCCCGGAGCTGGAAACACCATATATTTT
NA,TRBJ2-7,NA,TRBV7-9,CASSTIGTSYEQYF,TGTGCCAGCAGCACGATAGGGACATCCTACGAGCAGTACTTC
NA,TRBJ1-2,NA,TRBV4-3,CASSQEDMGLAYGYTF,TGCGCCAGCAGCCAAGAGGACATGGGCCTTGCGTATGGCTACACCTTC